Listed here are 3 T cell receptor beta chains from one sample, sequenced in a study of T cell changes during pregnancy in multiple sclerosis. Profiled with immunoSEQ multiplex PCR; TCRdb holds only in-frame clones, not every one. The sample lists around 50,000 clones; approximately 91% were seen once. The specimen comprised CD4+ T cells from peripheral blood mononuclear cells, sampled after pregnancy. These receptors were taken from a female donor in good health, enrolled as a control in a pregnancy study.

The chain uses TRBV5-6 and TRBJ1-1, with D perhaps matching TRBD1 (5 bases). The V gene lost 0 bases and the J gene lost 5 bases, with 14 bases spanning the gap. Germline-derived CDR1 and CDR2 are SGHDT and YYEEEE. This CDR3 has 15 amino acids. This CDR3 is CASSLERGPGTEAFF. For the CDR3, the DNA is TGTGCCAGCAGCTTGGAGCGGGGACCTGGGACTGAAGCTTTCTTT.

Only a few counts were recorded for this clone. This chain connects TRBV5-6 to TRBJ2-5, with a possible D match to TRBD1 (5 bases). The germline V and J ends were trimmed by 1 base and 5 bases, with 15 bases remaining between them. This CDR3 spans 15 amino acids. CDR1 is SGHDT, CDR2 YYEEEE, per germline. CDR3 bases: TGTGCCAGCAGCTTGAAAAAGGGGCAGATGGAGACCCAGTACTTC. Residues: CASSLKKGQMETQYF. Using reference TRBV5-6 and TRBJ2-5 for the parts outside the CDR3, the full variable domain is DAGVTQSPTHLIKTRGQQVTLRCSPKSGHDTVSWYQQALGQGPQFIFQYYEEEERQRGNFPDRFSGHQFPNYSSELNVNALLLGDSALYLCASSLKKGQMETQYFGPGTRLLVL.

The chain joins TRBV7-3 to TRBJ2-5; the match to TRBD2 covers 8 bases. Germline CDR1 and CDR2: SGHTA and FQGTGA. This CDR3 comprises 14 residues. J was trimmed by 4 bases and V by 2 bases; bases with no gene match: 3. The CDR3 DNA sequence: TGTGCCAGCAGCTTATTACTAGCGGTAGAGACCCAGTACTTC. Its translation: CASSLLLAVETQYF.